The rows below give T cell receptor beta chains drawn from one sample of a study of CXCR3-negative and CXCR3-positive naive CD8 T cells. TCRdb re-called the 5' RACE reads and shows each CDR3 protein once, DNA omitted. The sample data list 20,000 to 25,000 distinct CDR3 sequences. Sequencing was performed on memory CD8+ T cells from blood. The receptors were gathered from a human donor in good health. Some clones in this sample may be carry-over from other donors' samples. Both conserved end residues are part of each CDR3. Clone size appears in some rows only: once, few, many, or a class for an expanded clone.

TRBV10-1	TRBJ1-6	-	CASSESIRSPLHF
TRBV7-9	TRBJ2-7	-	CASAGALYYEQYF
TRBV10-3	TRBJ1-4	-	CAISDPGQGNEKLFF
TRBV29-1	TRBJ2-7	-	CSVGDSDKAYEQYF
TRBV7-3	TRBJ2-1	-	CASSPQGALNNEQFF
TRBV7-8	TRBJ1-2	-	CASSEGQGFYGYTF
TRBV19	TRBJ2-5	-	CASSPWHAEETQYF
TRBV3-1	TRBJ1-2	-	CASSQVSGDYGYTF
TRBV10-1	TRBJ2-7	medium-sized	CASRDRTAQTYEQYF
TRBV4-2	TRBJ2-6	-	CASDVSGADGANVLTF